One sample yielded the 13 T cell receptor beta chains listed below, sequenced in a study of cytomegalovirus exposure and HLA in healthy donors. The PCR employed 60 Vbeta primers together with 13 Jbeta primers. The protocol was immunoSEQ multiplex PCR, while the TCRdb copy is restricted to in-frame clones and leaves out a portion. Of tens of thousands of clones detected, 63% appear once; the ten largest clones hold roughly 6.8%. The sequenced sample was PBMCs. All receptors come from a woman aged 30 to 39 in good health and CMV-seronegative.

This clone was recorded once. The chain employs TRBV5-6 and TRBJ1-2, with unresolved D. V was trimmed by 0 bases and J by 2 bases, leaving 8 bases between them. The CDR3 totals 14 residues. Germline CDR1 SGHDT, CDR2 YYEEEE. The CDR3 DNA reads TGTGCCAGCAGCTTGGGAGGCAGCAACTATGGCTACACCTTC. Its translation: CASSLGGSNYGYTF.

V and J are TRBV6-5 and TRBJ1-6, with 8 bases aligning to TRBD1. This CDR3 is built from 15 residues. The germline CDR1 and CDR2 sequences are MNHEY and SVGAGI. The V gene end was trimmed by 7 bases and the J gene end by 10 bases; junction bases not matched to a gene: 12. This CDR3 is CASTRQGLLRSPLHF. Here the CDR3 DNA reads TGTGCCAGCACTCGACAGGGGCTTTTAAGATCACCCCTCCACTTT.

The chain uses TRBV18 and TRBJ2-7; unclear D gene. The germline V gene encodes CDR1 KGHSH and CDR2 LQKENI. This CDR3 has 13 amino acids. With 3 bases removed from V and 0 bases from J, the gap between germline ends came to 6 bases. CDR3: CASSPTGSYEQYF. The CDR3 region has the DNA TGTGCCAGCTCACCGACGGGCTCCTACGAGCAGTACTTC.

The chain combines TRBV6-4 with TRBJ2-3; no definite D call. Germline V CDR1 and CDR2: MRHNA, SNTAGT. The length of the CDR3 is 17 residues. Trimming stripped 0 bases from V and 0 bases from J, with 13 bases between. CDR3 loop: CASSDSKYSTSTDTQYF. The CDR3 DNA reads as TGTGCCAGCAGTGACTCCAAATACAGTACTAGCACAGATACGCAGTATTTT.

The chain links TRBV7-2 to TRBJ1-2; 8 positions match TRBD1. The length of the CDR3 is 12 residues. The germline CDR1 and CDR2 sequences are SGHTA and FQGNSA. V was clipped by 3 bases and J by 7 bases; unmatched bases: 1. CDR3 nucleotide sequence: TGTGCCAGCAGCTTGGACAGGGCTGGCTACACCTTC. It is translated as CASSLDRAGYTF.

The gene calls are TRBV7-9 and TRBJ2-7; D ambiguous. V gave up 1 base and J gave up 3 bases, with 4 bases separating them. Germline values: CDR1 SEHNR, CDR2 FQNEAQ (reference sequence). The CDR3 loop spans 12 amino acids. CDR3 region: CASSLVDYEQYF. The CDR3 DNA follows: TGTGCCAGCAGCTTAGTAGACTACGAGCAGTACTTC. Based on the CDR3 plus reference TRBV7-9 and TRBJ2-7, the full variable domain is DTGVSQNPRHKITKRGQNVTFRCDPISEHNRLYWYRQTLGQGPEFLTYFQNEAQLEKSRLLSDRFSAERPKGSFSTLEIQRTEQGDSAMYLCASSLVDYEQYFGPGTRLTVT.

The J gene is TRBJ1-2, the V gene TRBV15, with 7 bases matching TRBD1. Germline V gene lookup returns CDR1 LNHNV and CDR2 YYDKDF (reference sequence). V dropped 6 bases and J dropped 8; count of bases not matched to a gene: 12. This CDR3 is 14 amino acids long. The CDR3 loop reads CATRLGRGNSGYTF. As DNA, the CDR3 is TGTGCCACCAGGTTGGGCAGGGGGAACTCAGGCTACACCTTC.

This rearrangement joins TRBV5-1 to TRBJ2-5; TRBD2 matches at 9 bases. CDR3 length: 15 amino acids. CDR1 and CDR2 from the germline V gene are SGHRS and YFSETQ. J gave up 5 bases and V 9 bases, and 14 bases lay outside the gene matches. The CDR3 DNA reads TGCGCCACCCAAGGGGGCGGGGGGGCCATCGAGACCCAGTACTTC. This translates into CATQGGGGAIETQYF.

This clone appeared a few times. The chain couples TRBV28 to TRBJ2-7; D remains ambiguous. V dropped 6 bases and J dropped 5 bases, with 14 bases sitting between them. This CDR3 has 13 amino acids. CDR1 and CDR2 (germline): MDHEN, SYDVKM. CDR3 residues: CASRQLSDNEQYF. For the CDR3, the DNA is TGTGCCAGCAGACAACTCTCAGACAACGAGCAGTACTTC. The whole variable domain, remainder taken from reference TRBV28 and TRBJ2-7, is DVKVTQSSRYLVKRTGEKVFLECVQDMDHENMFWYRQDPGLGLRLIYFSYDVKMKEKGDIPEGYSVSREKKERFSLILESASTNQTSMYLCASRQLSDNEQYFGPGTRLTVT.

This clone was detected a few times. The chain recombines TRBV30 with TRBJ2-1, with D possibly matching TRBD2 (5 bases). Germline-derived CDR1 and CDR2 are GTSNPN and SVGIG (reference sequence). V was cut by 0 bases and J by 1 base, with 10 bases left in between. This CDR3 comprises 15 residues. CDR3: CAWSVASSSYNEQFF. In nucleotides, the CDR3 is TGTGCCTGGAGTGTGGCTAGCTCATCCTACAATGAGCAGTTCTTC.

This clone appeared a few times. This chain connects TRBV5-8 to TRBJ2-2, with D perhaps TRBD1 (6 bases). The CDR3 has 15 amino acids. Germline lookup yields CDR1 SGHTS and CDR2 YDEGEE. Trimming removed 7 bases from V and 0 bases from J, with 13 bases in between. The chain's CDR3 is CASGPGTTNTGELFF. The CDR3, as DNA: TGTGCCAGCGGCCCCGGGACAACGAACACCGGGGAGCTGTTTTTT.

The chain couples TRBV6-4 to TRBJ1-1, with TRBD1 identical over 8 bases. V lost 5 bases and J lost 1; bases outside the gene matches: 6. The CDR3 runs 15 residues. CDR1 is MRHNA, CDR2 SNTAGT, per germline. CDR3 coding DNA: TGTGCCAGCAGTACTAAAACAGGGGGGAACACTGAAGCTTTCTTT. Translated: CASSTKTGGNTEAFF.

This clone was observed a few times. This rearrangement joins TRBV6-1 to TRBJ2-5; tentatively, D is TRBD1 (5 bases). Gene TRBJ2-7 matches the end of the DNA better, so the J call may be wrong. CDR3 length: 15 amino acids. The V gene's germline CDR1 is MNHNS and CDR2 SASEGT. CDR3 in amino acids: CASSEWGNPSYEQYF. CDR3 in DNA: TGTGCCAGCAGTGAATGGGGCAACCCCTCCTACGAGCAGTACTTC.